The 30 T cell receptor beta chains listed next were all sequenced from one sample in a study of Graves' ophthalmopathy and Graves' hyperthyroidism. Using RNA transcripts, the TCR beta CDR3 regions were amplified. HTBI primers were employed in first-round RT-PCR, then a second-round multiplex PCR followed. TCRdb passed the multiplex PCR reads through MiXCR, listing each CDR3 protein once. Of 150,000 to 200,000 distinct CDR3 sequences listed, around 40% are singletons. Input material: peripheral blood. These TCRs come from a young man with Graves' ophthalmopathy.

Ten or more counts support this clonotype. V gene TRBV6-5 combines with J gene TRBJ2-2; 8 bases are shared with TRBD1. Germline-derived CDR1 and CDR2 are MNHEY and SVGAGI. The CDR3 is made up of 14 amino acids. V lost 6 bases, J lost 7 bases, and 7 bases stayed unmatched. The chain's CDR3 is CASSSTGENGELFF. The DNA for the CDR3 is TGTGCCAGCAGCTCGACAGGGGAGAACGGGGAGCTGTTTTTT.

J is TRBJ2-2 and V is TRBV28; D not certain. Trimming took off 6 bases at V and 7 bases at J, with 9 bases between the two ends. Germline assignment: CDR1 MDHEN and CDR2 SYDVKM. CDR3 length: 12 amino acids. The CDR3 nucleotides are TGTGCCAGCAGCTTAGGAAACGGGGAGCTGTTTTTT. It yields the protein CASSLGNGELFF.

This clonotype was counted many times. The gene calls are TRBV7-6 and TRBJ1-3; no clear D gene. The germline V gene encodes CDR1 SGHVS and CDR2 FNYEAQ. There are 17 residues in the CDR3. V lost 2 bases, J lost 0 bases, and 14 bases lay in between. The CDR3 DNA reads TGTGCCAGCAGCTTAAGGGTTTCCGTAAGCTCTGGAAACACCATATATTTT. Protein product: CASSLRVSVSSGNTIYF. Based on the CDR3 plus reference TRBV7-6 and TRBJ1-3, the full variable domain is GAGVSQSPRYKVTKRGQDVALRCDPISGHVSLYWYRQALGQGPEFLTYFNYEAQQDKSGLPNDRFSAERPEGSISTLTIQRTEQRDSAMYRCASSLRVSVSSGNTIYFGEGSWLTVV.

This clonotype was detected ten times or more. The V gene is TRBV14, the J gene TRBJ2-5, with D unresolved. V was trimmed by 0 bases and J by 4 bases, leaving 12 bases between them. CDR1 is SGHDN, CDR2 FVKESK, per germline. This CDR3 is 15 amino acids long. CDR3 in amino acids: CASSQDGLGRETQYF. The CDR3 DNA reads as TGTGCCAGCAGCCAAGATGGGCTCGGGCGAGAGACCCAGTACTTC.

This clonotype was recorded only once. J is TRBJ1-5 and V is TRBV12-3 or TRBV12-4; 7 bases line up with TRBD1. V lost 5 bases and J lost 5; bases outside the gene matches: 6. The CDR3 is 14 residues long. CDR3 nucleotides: TGTGCCAGCAGTCGCTACAGGGGTTATCAGCCCCAGCATTTT. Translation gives CASSRYRGYQPQHF.

The DNA for the CDR3 is TGTGCCAGCAGTTTGGAGGTTTTTGAGCCCCAGCATTTT. Protein: CASSLEVFEPQHF. The V gene is TRBV12-3 or TRBV12-4, the J gene TRBJ1-5; no clear D gene. With 3 bases removed from V and 8 bases from J, the gap between germline ends came to 11 bases. CDR3 size: 13 residues.

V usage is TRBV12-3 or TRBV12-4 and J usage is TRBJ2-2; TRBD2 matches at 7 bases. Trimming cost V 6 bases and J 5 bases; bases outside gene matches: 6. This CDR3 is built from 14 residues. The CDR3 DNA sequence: TGTGCCAGCAGCCAGCTAGCGGAAACCGGGGAGCTGTTTTTT. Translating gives CASSQLAETGELFF.

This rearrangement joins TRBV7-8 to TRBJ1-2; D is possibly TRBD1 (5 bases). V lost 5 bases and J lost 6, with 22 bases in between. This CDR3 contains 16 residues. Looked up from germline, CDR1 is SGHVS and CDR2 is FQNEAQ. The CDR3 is CASSPGMAAGSDGYTF. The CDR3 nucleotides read TGTGCCAGCAGCCCAGGGATGGCAGCAGGATCGGATGGCTACACCTTC.

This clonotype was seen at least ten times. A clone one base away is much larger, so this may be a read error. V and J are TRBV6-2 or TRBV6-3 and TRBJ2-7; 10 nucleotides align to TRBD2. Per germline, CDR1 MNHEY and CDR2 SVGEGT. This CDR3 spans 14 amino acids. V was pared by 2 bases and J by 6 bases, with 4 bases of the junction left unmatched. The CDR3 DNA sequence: TGTGCCAGCAGTTACGCTAGCGGGAGCTGCGAGCAGTACTTC. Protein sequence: CASSYASGSCEQYF.

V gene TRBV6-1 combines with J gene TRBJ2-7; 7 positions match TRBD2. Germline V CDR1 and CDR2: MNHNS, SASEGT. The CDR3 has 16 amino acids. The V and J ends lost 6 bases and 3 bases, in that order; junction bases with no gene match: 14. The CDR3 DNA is TGTGCCAGCAGGAGGGACTCCACGGGGGGTGTCTACGAGCAGTACTTC. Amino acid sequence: CASRRDSTGGVYEQYF.

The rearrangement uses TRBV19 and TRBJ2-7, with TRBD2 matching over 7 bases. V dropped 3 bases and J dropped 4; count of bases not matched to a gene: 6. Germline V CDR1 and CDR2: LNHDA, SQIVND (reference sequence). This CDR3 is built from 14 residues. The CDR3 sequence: CASSMSLAAYEQYF. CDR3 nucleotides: TGTGCCAGTAGTATGAGTCTAGCGGCGTACGAGCAGTACTTC.

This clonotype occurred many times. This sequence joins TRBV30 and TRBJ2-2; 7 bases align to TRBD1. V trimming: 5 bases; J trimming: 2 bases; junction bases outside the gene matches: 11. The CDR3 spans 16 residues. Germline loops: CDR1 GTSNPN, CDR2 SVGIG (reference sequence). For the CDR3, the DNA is TGTGCCTGGGCTCTAGGGACAGAGACCAACACCGGGGAGCTGTTTTTT. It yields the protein CAWALGTETNTGELFF.

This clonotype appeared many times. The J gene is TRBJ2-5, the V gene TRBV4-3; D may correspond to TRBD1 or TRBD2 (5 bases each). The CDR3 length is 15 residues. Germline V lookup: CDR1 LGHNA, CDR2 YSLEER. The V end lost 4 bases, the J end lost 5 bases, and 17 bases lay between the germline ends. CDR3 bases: TGCGCCAGCAGCCGAATTCCGGGACGGCCGGAGACCCAGTACTTC. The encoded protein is CASSRIPGRPETQYF.

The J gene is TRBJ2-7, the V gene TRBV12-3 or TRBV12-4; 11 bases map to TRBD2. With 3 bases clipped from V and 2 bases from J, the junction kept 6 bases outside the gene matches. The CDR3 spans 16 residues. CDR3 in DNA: TGTGCCAGCAGTTTCTTCGGGACTAGCGGAACCTACGAGCAGTACTTC. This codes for CASSFFGTSGTYEQYF.

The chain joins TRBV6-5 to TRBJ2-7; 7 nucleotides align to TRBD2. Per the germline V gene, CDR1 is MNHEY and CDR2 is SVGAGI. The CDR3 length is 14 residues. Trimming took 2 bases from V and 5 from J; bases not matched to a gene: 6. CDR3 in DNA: TGTGCCAGCAGTTACGAGCGGGACCTTAACGAGCAGTACTTC. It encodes CASSYERDLNEQYF.

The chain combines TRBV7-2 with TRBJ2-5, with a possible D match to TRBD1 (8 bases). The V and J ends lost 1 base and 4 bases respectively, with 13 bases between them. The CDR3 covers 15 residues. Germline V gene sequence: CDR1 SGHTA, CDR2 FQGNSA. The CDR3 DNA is TGTGCCAGCAGCTTAGTCTACAGGGGGGGAGAGACCCAGTACTTC. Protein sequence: CASSLVYRGGETQYF.

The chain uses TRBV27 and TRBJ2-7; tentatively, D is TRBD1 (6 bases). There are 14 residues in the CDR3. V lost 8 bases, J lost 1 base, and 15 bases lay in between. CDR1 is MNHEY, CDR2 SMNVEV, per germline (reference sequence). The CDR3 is CASGEAGVSYEQYF. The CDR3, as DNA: TGTGCCAGCGGCGAGGCAGGGGTGTCCTACGAGCAGTACTTC.

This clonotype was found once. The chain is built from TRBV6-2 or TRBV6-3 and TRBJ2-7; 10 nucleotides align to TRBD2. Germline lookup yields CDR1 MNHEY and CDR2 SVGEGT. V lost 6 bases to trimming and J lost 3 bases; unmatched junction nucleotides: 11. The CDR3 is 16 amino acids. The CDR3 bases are TGTGCCAGCAGCCAGACCGCCGGGACTAGCGTCTACGAGCAGTACTTC. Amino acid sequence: CASSQTAGTSVYEQYF.

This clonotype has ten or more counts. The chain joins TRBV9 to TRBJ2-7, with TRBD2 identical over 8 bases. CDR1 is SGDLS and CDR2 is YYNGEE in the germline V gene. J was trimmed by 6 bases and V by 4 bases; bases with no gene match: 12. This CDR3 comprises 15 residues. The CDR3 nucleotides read TGTGCCAGCAGCCCCGAGGCAAGCGGGAGCATCGAGCAGTACTTC. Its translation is CASSPEASGSIEQYF.

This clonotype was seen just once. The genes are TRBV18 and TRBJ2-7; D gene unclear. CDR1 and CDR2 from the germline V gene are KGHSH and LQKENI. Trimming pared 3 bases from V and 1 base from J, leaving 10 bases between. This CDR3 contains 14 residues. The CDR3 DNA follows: TGTGCCAGCTCACCGTACGAGATGTCCTACGAGCAGTACTTC. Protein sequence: CASSPYEMSYEQYF.

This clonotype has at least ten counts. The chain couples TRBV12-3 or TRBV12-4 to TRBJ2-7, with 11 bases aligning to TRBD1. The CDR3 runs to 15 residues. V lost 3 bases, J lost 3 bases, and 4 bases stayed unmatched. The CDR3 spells CASSFGGQGVYEQYF. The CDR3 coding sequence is TGTGCCAGCAGTTTCGGGGGACAGGGGGTCTACGAGCAGTACTTC.

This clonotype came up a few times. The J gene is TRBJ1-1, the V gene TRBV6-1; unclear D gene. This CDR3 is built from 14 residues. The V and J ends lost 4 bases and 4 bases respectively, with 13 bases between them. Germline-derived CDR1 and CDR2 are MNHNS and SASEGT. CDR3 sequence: CASSVEQSPTEAFF. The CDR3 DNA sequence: TGTGCCAGCAGTGTAGAGCAGAGCCCCACTGAAGCTTTCTTT.

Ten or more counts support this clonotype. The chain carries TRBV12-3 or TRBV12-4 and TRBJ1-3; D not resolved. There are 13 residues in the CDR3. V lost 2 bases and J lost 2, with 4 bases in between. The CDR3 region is CASSLRTGNTIYF. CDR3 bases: TGTGCCAGCAGTTTAAGGACTGGAAACACCATATATTTT.

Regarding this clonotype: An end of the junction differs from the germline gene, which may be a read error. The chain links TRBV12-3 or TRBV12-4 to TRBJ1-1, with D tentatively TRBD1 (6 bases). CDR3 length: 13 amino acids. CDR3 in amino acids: CANSLSGVGEAFF. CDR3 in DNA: TGTGCCAACAGTTTATCAGGGGTCGGTGAAGCTTTCTTT.

The CDR3 protein is CASSSGQTYYEQYF. The DNA for the CDR3 is TGTGCCAGCAGCTCGGGACAGACCTACTACGAGCAGTACTTC. J is TRBJ2-7 and V is TRBV11-2; 7 bases fit TRBD1. The CDR3 has 14 residues. Germline V gene data show CDR1 as SGHAT and CDR2 as FQNNGV. The J segment lost 3 bases and the V segment lost 4 bases, leaving 6 bases of the junction unmatched. The full variable domain, rest sourced from reference TRBV11-2 and TRBJ2-7, is EAGVAQSPRYKIIEKRQSVAFWCNPISGHATLYWYQQILGQGPKLLIQFQNNGVVDDSQLPKDRFSAERLKGVDSTLKIQPAKLEDSAVYLCASSSGQTYYEQYFGPGTRLTVT.

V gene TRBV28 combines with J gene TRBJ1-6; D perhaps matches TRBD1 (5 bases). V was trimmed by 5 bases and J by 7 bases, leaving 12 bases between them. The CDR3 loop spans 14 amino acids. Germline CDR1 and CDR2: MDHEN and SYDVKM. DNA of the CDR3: TGTGCCAGCAGTAGAGGGACGGAAAATTCACCCCTCCACTTT. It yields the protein CASSRGTENSPLHF.

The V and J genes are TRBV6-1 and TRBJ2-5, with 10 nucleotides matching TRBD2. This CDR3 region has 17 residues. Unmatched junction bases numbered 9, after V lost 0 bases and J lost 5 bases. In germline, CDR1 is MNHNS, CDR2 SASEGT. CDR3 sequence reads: CASSEASGRPQWETQYF. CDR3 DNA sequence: TGTGCCAGCAGTGAAGCTAGCGGGAGGCCCCAATGGGAGACCCAGTACTTC.

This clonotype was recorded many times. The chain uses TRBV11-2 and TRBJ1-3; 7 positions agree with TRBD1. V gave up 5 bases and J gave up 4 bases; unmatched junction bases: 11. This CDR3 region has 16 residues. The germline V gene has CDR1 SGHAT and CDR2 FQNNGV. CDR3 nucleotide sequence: TGTGCCAGCAGCGCCTTGACAGGGAGCCCAGGAAACACCATATATTTT. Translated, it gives CASSALTGSPGNTIYF.

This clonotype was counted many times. The CDR3 nucleotides read TGTGCCAGCAGTACCCGGACAGGGGTTGGGGACAGAACTGAAGCTTTCTTT. Amino acids: CASSTRTGVGDRTEAFF. The chain joins TRBV6-2 or TRBV6-3 to TRBJ1-1, with 9 positions matching TRBD1. V shed 5 bases and J 5 bases; nucleotides not matched to a gene: 15. The CDR3 runs to 17 residues. Germline values: CDR1 MNHEY, CDR2 SVGEGT.

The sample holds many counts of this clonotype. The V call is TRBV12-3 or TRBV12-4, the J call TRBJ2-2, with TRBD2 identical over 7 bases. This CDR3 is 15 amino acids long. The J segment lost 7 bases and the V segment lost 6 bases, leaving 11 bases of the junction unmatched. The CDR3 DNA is TGTGCCAGCAGGCCCACTAGCGACTTTGACGGGGAGCTGTTTTTT. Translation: CASRPTSDFDGELFF.